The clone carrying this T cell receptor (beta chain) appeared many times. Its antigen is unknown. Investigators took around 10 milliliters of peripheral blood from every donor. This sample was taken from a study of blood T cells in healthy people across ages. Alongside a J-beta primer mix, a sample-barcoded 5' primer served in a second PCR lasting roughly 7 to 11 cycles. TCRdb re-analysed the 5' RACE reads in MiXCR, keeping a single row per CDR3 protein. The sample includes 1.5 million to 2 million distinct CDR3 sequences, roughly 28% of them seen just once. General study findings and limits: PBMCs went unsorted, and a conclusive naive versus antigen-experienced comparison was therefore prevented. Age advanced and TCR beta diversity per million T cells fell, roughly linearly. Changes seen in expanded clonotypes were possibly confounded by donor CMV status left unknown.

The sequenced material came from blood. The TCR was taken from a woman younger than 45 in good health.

CDR3 residues: CSASFRNYEQYF. CDR3 DNA: TGCAGCGCCTCGTTCAGGAACTACGAGCAGTACTTC. The chain uses TRBV29-1 and TRBJ2-7; D unclear. The CDR3 consists of 12 residues. Deletions cut 7 bases from V and 3 bases from J, with 13 bases between. CDR1 is SQVTM and CDR2 is ANQGSEA in the germline V gene.